The entry below describes one T cell receptor beta chain. No antigen is known for it. These data are taken from a study of cytomegalovirus exposure and HLA in healthy donors. Whole-study findings and limits: In the analysis, some V segments, TRBV6-2 and TRBV6-3 included, were excluded as indistinguishable. Solely CMV serostatus was available to characterize immune exposure. The study reported that TCR beta sequences accurately predicted HLA-A and HLA-B alleles in most subjects.

The germline V gene encodes CDR1 MRHNA and CDR2 SNTAGT. The CDR3 length is 15 residues. Trimming took 2 bases from V and 8 from J; bases not matched to a gene: 10. Primers: 60 Vbeta forward and 13 Jbeta reverse. Sequencing was performed with immunoSEQ multiplex PCR; in TCRdb, only in-frame clones are kept and a portion is missing. Among just over 150,000 clones, approximately 78% were seen once, and the ten largest hold 2.5% to 3.5%. V gene TRBV6-4 combines with J gene TRBJ2-5; 8 bases align to TRBD2. This receptor was obtained from a woman between 40 and 55 years old in good health and CMV-seronegative. Sequencing input: PBMCs. The CDR3 loop reads CASSDPRGAGDTQYF. The CDR3 DNA follows: TGTGCCAGCAGTGACCCACGGGGAGCGGGGGACACCCAGTACTTC.